This record concerns one T cell receptor (beta chain) sequence. Its antigen target is currently unknown. It has no much larger one-base neighbor in the sample; base qualities were not kept. The sample has other DNA sequences that encode this CDR3 too. TCR CDR3 regions were amplified from genomic DNA by multiplex PCR using the deep immunoSEQ assay. Extracted genomic DNA from each cell subset was spread evenly across all wells of several immunoSEQ 96-well plates, with each plate serving as a replicate. Each replicate PCR for sorted subsets received approximately 200 ng genomic DNA, equal to around 32,000 T cell genomes. The purified libraries were quantified using a Qubit 3.0 fluorometer, sized with a Bioanalyzer 2100, and then quantified again using the KAPA Library Quantification kit. Each immunoSEQ 96-well plate was sequenced on its own single-read 150-cycle Illumina NextSeq 550 flow cell. As for the original processing: The immunoSEQ output contained only junctional sequences without quality scores, so filtering could not match that applied to full-length reads. To assign V/J genes and CDR3, sequences were annotated against IMGT germline references using PyIR, a Python wrapper for IgBLAST v1.9. Reads were filtered out if the reads had weak V/J assignments (E-value above 1e-6), no CDR3, stop codons, out-of-frame junctions, or ambiguous translated residues. V3J clonotypes were defined by identical inferred V gene, J gene, and CDR3 amino acid sequence. To compute the percentage overlap between repertoires, the number of shared unique clonotypes was divided by the size of the smaller repertoire. Repertoire richness was assessed with RTK rarefaction, the Chao1 estimator, and Recon v2.1 estimates of unobserved clonotypes. OLGA was used to compute generation probabilities for all TCRbeta clonotypes that the gDNA method yielded from four donors. The clones in this table, taken by TCRdb from immuneACCESS, are in-frame only. Not every clone is retained; where verified, under half of the shortfall comes from an unresolved V gene, and the cause of the rest is unknown. That table furnishes V, J and clone size, whereas the DNA furnished D and trimming. In this sample the table shows about 2.5 million clones, 85% to 95% of which occur a single time. The ten biggest clones cover about 0.41% of the sample.

CDR1 MDHEN and CDR2 SYDVKM are derived from the germline V gene. Spanning cysteine to phenylalanine, the CDR3 consists of 12 amino acids. Kept here is only the CDR3 DNA, which spans 36 bases and is read in frame from base 1. V is shortened by 4 bases, J by 11 bases, and the region joining them spans 14 bases. This sample was included in a study of shared clonotypes between healthy human individuals (TCRdb year 2020). General notes on the study: The cohort comprised a couple of women and a few men aged 18 to 49 years. Leukapheresis yielded between about 0.85 and 10 billion PBMCs per donor. Libraries were prepared and TCR repertoires were sequenced by different laboratories using diverse techniques, in order to increase sequencing depth and limit assay-specific biases. To estimate repertoire size and how much clonotypes are shared between individuals, the study performed deep sequencing of blood TCR repertoires from about 5 healthy adults. For each donor, CD4 naive and CD4 memory were each given three plates, CD8 naive was given two plates, and CD8 memory was given one plate. The research as a whole found: Naive subsets generally had larger estimated clonotype richness than memory subsets did. Rarefaction of sorted-subset datasets indicated incomplete sequencing despite the large sequencing depth. Sharing across a few donors was observed for approximately 5% of naive CD4, 3% to 3.5% of naive CD8, roughly 2.3% of memory CD4, and about 0.38% of memory CD8 clonotypes. Because the study included a small number of donors, the genetic and exposure-history diversity represented was limited. Compared with non-shared clonotypes, clonotypes shared by all four sorted-subset donors had higher generation probabilities. Pairwise subsampling led to the expectation that sequencing depth would affect the degree of clonotype sharing among donors. Sampling was limited to blood, and TCR repertoires in tissue likely differ from TCR repertoires in blood.

The donors were healthy, HIV-negative adults with no recently reported acute infections or vaccinations. Only Caucasian adults living in Nashville, Tennessee, USA were represented among the donors. CD4+ T cells were enriched by magnetic negative selection; naive cells were then positively selected on CD45RA, and the negative fraction formed the memory subset. Blood was obtained by leukapheresis, after which PBMCs were separated by Ficoll-Histopaque density gradient centrifugation and cryopreserved in liquid nitrogen vapor phase. Analytical flow cytometry was used to check the purity and quantity of each magnetically sorted T cell population. From each sorted fraction, genomic DNA was isolated and quantified by UV absorbance on a Nanodrop 2000c.

Rearrangement joined TRBV28 to TRBJ1-1, with no confident D gene call. Specimen: naive CD4+ T cells from PBMCs. Taken with the paper, the label for cell subset or site translates to: CD45RA+ positively selected. The sequence was collected from a man aged 18 to 29 in good health. Some clones in this sample may be carry-over from other donors' samples. The DNA sequence is given as TGTGCCAGCAGTTCGGTTGGGCTTGGGGCTTTCTTT. The encoded protein is CASSSVGLGAFF.